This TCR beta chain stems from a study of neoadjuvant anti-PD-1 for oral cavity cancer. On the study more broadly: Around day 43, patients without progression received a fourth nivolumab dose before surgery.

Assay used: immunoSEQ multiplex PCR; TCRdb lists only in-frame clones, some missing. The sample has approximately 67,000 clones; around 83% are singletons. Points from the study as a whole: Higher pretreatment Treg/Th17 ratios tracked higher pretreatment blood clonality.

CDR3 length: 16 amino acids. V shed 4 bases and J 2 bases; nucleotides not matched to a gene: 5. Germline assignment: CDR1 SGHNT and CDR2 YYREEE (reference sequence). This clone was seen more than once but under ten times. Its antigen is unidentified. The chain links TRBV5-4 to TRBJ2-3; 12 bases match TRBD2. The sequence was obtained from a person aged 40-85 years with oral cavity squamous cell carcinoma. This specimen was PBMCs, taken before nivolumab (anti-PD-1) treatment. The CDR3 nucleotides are TGTGCCAGCAGCGCGGCTAGCGGGAGGGCCACAGATACGCAGTATTTT. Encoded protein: CASSAASGRATDTQYF.